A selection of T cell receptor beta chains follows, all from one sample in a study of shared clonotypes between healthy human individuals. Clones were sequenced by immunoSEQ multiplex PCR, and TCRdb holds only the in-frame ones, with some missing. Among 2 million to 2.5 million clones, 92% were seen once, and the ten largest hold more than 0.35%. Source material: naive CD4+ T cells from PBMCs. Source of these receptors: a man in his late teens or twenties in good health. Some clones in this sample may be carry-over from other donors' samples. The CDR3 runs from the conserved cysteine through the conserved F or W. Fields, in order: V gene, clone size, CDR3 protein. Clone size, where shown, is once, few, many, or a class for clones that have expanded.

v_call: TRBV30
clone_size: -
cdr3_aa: CAWSVRARFGAFF

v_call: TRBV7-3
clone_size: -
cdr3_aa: CASSLLGGRRLETQYF

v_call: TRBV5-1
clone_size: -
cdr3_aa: CASSPYPGNYEQYF

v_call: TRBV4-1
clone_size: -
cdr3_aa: CASSPGQGPTGELFF

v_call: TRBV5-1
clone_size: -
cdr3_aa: CASSLALAGLSEQFF

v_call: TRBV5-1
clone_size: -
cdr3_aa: CASSLSRGPTEAFF

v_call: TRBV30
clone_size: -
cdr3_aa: CAWSVGGLTTDTQYF

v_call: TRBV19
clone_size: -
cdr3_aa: CASSPANLAGVYEQYF

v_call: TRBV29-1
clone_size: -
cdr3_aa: CSVPLAGVETQYF

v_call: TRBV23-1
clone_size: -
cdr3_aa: CAHEVAADQNTGELFF

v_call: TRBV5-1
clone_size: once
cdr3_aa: CASSGGQGAYEQYF

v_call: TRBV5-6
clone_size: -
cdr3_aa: CASSLVGTNNEQFF

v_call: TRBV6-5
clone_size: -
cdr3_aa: CASSKRQATQETQYF

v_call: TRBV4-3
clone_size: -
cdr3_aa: CASSQVDGLSSYEQYF

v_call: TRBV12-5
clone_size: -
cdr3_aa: CASASSPGMSEQYF

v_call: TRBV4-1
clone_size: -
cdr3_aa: CASSQRLAGGPIAKNIQYF

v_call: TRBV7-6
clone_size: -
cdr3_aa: CASSRKTSDYNEQFF

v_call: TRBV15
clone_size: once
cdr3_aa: CATSRSPYYEQYF

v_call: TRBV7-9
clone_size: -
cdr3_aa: CASSLALGSGANVLTF

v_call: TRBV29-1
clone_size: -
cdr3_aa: CSVDSPLEGGQYF

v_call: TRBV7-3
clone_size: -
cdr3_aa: CASSWLNTGELFF

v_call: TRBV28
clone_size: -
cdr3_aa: CASRGQGAGNQPQHF

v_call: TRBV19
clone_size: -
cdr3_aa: CASSIGQGKIKGEQYF

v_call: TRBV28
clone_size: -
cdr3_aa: CASISPSSPGEAFF

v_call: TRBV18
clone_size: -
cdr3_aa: CASSPSSGRSSYEQYF

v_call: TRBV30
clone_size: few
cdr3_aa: CAWSPDTNQPQHF

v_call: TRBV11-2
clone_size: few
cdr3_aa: CASSFLPGQPQHF

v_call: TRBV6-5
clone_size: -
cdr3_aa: CASSYGTGQPQHF

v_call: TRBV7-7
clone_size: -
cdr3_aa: CASSQGERSSYNEQFF

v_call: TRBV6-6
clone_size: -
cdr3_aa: CATGNREGNNEQFF

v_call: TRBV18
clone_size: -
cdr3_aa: CASSPRPQSNYGYTF

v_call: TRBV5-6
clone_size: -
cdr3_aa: CASSPGLAPTYEQYF

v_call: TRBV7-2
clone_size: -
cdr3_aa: CASRAGLRFTGELFF

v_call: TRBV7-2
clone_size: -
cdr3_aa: CASSFGQAFGGGGYTF

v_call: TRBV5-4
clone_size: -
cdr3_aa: CASRRDSGQETQYF

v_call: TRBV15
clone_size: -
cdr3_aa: CATSKSDRKGDTF

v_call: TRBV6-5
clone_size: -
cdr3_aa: CASRPDPGRNSPLHF

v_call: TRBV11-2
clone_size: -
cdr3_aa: CASSHFSGRAAGELFF

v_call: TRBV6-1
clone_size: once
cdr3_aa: CASTGPFTGLEQYF

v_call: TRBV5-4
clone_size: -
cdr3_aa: CASSLAPGGDTYNEQFF

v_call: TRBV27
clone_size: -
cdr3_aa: CASSWDRGSGYTF

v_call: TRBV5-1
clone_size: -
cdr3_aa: CASSSGQHTYEQYF

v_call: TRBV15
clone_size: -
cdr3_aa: CATCGRLGNTQYF

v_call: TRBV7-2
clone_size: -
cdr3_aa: CASSLIGTGVSNYGYTF

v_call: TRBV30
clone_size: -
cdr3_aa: CAWSVAPPYTEAFF

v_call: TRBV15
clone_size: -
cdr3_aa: CATSRVVGWGASYNEQFF

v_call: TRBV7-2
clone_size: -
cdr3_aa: CASSLDGSLNTGELFF

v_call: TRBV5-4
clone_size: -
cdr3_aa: CASSLGPGQGTDEQYF

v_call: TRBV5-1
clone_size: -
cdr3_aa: CASSAGTSAHNEQFF

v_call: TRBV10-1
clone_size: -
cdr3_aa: CASSESTTGGLADTQYF

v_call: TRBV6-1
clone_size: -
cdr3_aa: CASSKTDSNQPQHF

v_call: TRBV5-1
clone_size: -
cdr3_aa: CASSSGGQETQYF

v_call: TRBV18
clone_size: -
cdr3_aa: CASSPRGTYEQYF

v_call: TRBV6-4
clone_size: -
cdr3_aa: CASSADINTGELFF